The 15 T cell receptor beta chains below all came from one sample that was sequenced in a study of prognosis after radiotherapy for stage I lung cancer. TCR beta CDR3 amplification from genomic DNA was performed by two-round multiplex PCR. Round-one PCR had primers specific to each TRBV and TRBJ gene. TCRdb ran MiXCR on the multiplex PCR reads and lists one entry per CDR3 protein. The profile shows about 35,000 distinct CDR3 sequences, about 34% of them singletons. The source was PBMCs, collected before or after stereotactic body radiation therapy (not recorded which). All receptors derive from a donor over 45 with non-small cell lung cancer.

This clonotype was found many times. The V and J genes are TRBV12-3 or TRBV12-4 and TRBJ1-6, with D unresolved. This CDR3 is built from 18 residues. Deletions cut 2 bases from V and 4 bases from J, with 18 bases between. The CDR3 DNA reads as TGTGCCAGCAGTTTAATTAAGGCCCTATTTGGGTATAATTCACCCCTCCACTTT. Protein product: CASSLIKALFGYNSPLHF.

Regarding this clonotype: At one boundary the junction diverges from the germline segment, which might be a read error. The V gene is TRBV14, the J gene TRBJ1-1; possibly TRBD1 for D (6 bases). The CDR3 totals 14 residues. Germline V CDR1 and CDR2: SGHDN, FVKESK. This CDR3 is CASSLQGGDTESFF. The DNA for the CDR3 is TGTGCCAGCAGCCTACAGGGAGGGGACACTGAATCTTTCTTT.

This clonotype was counted ten times or more. V usage is TRBV19 and J usage is TRBJ1-2, with 7 bases lining up with TRBD1. The CDR3 contains 14 residues. V was clipped by 5 bases and J by 4 bases; unmatched bases: 7. Germline V CDR1 and CDR2: LNHDA, SQIVND (reference sequence). The CDR3 DNA reads as TGTGCCAGTAGTCCCGTGGACAGGTCCTATGGCTACACCTTC. Its protein product is CASSPVDRSYGYTF.

This clonotype was found many times. The rearrangement links TRBV6-1 to TRBJ2-7; 7 bases are a match to TRBD1. The CDR3 spans 15 residues. V was pared by 5 bases and J by 2 bases, with 9 bases of the junction left unmatched. Germline lookup yields CDR1 MNHNS and CDR2 SASEGT. The CDR3, as DNA: TGTGCCAGCAGTAAGGGGGCAGGGACGACCTACGAGCAGTACTTC. Protein: CASSKGAGTTYEQYF.

This clonotype was seen many times. The rearrangement joins TRBV12-3 or TRBV12-4 to TRBJ2-3, with D unresolved. This CDR3 has 13 residues. V dropped 6 bases and J dropped 1 base, with 8 bases sitting between them. This CDR3 reads CASSATRTDTQYF. CDR3 in DNA: TGTGCCAGCAGCGCGACACGCACAGATACGCAGTATTTT.

This clonotype has a single count. One base away lies a much larger clone, so this may be a sequencing read error. The chain couples TRBV11-2 to TRBJ2-4; the D gene is possibly TRBD1 (7 bases). V lost 5 bases and J 3 bases, leaving 20 bases between the germline ends. CDR3 length: 17 amino acids. Per germline, CDR1 SGHAT and CDR2 FQNNGV. The CDR3 sequence: CASSQGSRGADKNIQYF. DNA of the CDR3: TGTGCCAGCAGCCAGGGGTCCAGGGGGGCTGACAAAAACATTCAGTACTTC.

This rearrangement joins TRBV28 to TRBJ2-4; D unclear. In germline, CDR1 is MDHEN, CDR2 SYDVKM. There are 18 residues in the CDR3. Trimming pared 1 base from V and 1 base from J, leaving 17 bases between. The CDR3, as DNA: TGTGCCAGCAGTTTATCTCCCCTGGGTACTTTGGCCAAAAACATTCAGTACTTC. Its translation: CASSLSPLGTLAKNIQYF.

This clonotype was found a few times. A much more abundant neighbour one base away suggests this may be a read error. The chain links TRBV15 to TRBJ2-7, with TRBD1 matching over 8 bases. Germline V CDR1 and CDR2: LNHNV, YYDKDF (reference sequence). V was pared by 4 bases and J by 7 bases, with 18 bases of the junction left unmatched. This CDR3 has 17 amino acids. The CDR3 reads CATSKELPRTGKGEQYF. The CDR3 DNA follows: TGTGCCACCAGCAAAGAGCTCCCCAGGACAGGGAAGGGAGAGCAGTACTTC.

At least ten counts were recorded for this clonotype. The gene calls are TRBV4-1 and TRBJ1-1, with 7 positions matching TRBD1. After removal of 2 bases from V and 5 bases from J, the junction contained 8 bases not matched to a gene. In germline, CDR1 is MGHRA, CDR2 YSYEKL. The CDR3 runs 15 residues. Here the CDR3 DNA reads TGCGCCAGCAGCCAAAGGACAGGTCCGGAGACTGAAGCTTTCTTT. Protein product: CASSQRTGPETEAFF.

Of note for this clonotype: A far larger clone is only one base removed, so a read error is likely. This rearrangement joins TRBV6-9 to TRBJ1-5, with 7 bases identical to TRBD1. CDR3 length equals 13 residues. Germline values: CDR1 MNHGY, CDR2 SVAAGI. The CDR3 sequence is CAISGDSYQPQHF. The CDR3 coding sequence is TGTGCCATCAGTGGGGACAGTTATCAGCCCCAGCATTTT.

V gene TRBV6-2 or TRBV6-3 combines with J gene TRBJ2-5; the match to TRBD2 covers 14 bases. The CDR3 is 20 residues long. Germline V gives CDR1 MNHEY, CDR2 SVGEGT. V trimming: 5 bases; J trimming: 12 bases; junction bases outside the gene matches: 26. The CDR3 nucleotides are TGTGCCAGCAGTCCCCGACTAGCGGGGGGGCCCGTGATGTACCAAGAGACAAAGTACTTC. Translation gives CASSPRLAGGPVMYQETKYF.

This clonotype has at least ten counts. The chain couples TRBV6-6 to TRBJ1-5; D gene ambiguous. The CDR3 covers 13 residues. The germline V and J ends were trimmed by 0 bases and 6 bases, with 6 bases remaining between them. Germline CDR1 is MNHNY and CDR2 is SVGAGI (reference sequence). This chain's CDR3 is CASSYSEGQPQHF. The DNA of the CDR3 is TGTGCCAGCAGTTACTCGGAAGGTCAGCCCCAGCATTTT.

The chain employs TRBV5-5 and TRBJ2-3; 13 bases are shared with TRBD2. J lost 1 base, V lost 5 bases, and 4 bases had no gene match. CDR3 length: 16 amino acids. Germline values: CDR1 SGHKS, CDR2 YYEKEE (reference sequence). The CDR3 is CASRQGLAGGTDTQYF. CDR3 nucleotides: TGTGCCAGCAGACAAGGACTAGCGGGGGGCACAGATACGCAGTATTTT.

This clonotype was picked up one time. This probably arose from a read error, given a far larger clone one base away. V usage is TRBV24-1 and J usage is TRBJ1-2; possible D gene TRBD1, 5 bases. The CDR3 length is 13 residues. The germline V gene encodes CDR1 KGHDR and CDR2 SFDVKD. Here the CDR3 DNA reads TGTGCCAGCAGTAAAAGACATGGGGGGGGCTACACCTTC. Translated: CASSKRHGGGYTF.

In regard to this clonotype: Given a much more abundant clone one base away, this may be a read error. This chain uses TRBV6-2 or TRBV6-3 with TRBJ2-3; a possible D gene is TRBD2 (6 bases). Trimming took off 5 bases at V and 4 bases at J, with 28 bases between the two ends. The germline gives CDR1 MNHEY, CDR2 SVGEGT. This CDR3 is 19 amino acids long. CDR3 sequence reads: CASSDSHGSDGTRADTQYF. CDR3 sequence (DNA): TGTGCCAGCAGTGATTCCCACGGGAGTGACGGGACCCGCGCAGATACGCAGTATTTT.